Listed here are 19 T cell receptor beta chains from one sample, sequenced in a study of CDR3 diversity in severe acne. TCRdb redid the calling of the PCR reads with MiXCR, one entry per CDR3 protein. The table shows more than 70,000 distinct CDR3 sequences, with about 48% occurring only once. Input material: blood. The source is a male donor in good health, serving as a control.

This clonotype has only a few counts. CDR3 in DNA: TGTGCCAGCAGCGTAGATCCCCGATTGAACACTGAAGCTTTCTTT. Its protein product is CASSVDPRLNTEAFF. This chain uses TRBV9 with TRBJ1-1; D not certain. This CDR3 is built from 15 residues. Deletions cut 0 bases from V and 0 bases from J, with 9 bases between. CDR1 is SGDLS and CDR2 is YYNGEE in the germline V gene.

By share, this clonotype counts as medium-sized. This chain links TRBV24-1 with TRBJ2-1; 7 nucleotides align to TRBD1. The V and J ends lost 5 bases and 8 bases, in that order; junction bases with no gene match: 14. This CDR3 comprises 16 residues. Germline V gene data show CDR1 as KGHDR and CDR2 as SFDVKD. The DNA for the CDR3 is TGTGCCACCAGTGGAACGGGGCAGGGGGTTAGATATGAGCAGTTCTTC. It is translated as CATSGTGQGVRYEQFF.

The chain combines TRBV20-1 with TRBJ2-3, with a tentative D call TRBD2 (6 bases). V gave up 6 bases and J gave up 11 bases, with 24 bases separating them. The CDR3 covers 14 residues. Germline values: CDR1 DFQATT, CDR2 SNEGSKA (reference sequence). DNA of the CDR3: TGCAGTGCAGTAGCGGAAAGCTCCTACAATGAGCAGTATTTT. Translating gives CSAVAESSYNEQYF.

This clonotype was detected only a few times. The chain has TRBV24-1 and TRBJ2-2; the D gene is possibly TRBD2 (6 bases). The V end lost 5 bases, the J end lost 6 bases, and 27 bases lay between the germline ends. This CDR3 is 19 amino acids long. Germline V gene lookup returns CDR1 KGHDR and CDR2 SFDVKD. The CDR3 DNA reads as TGTGCCACCAGTGTCGCGGGCGGGACCGATTTCTCCTCGGCCGGGGAGCTGTTTTTT. Its protein product is CATSVAGGTDFSSAGELFF.

This clonotype was seen at least ten times. The rearrangement links TRBV4-2 to TRBJ2-3; 8 bases are shared with TRBD2. Unmatched junction bases numbered 9, after V lost 2 bases and J lost 5 bases. Germline V gene data show CDR1 as LGHNA and CDR2 as YNFKEQ. This CDR3 spans 16 amino acids. The CDR3 sequence is CASSQSGGGGGDTQYF. The DNA for the CDR3 is TGTGCCAGCAGCCAATCGGGGGGGGGGGGGGGAGATACGCAGTATTTT.

In its sample, this clonotype was seen many times. The chain is built from TRBV7-8 and TRBJ2-7; D unclear. CDR1 and CDR2 from the germline V gene are SGHVS and FQNEAQ. V gave up 3 bases and J gave up 3 bases, with 9 bases separating them. CDR3 size: 13 residues. The CDR3 loop is CASSFSEGYEQYF. The CDR3 region has the DNA TGTGCCAGCAGCTTCTCAGAAGGCTACGAGCAGTACTTC.

For this clonotype: At one boundary the junction diverges from the germline segment, which might be a read error. The gene calls are TRBV24-1 and TRBJ2-3, with TRBD1 identical over 8 bases. Germline values: CDR1 KGHDR, CDR2 SFDVKD. This CDR3 spans 15 amino acids. CDR3 amino acids: CATEGRDRPTGTQYF. CDR3 coding DNA: TGTGCCACCGAAGGGCGGGACAGGCCCACAGGTACGCAGTATTTT.

In regard to this clonotype: A much larger clone differs from this one at a single base, so this may be a read error. The V gene is TRBV25-1, the J gene TRBJ2-5, with D unclear. CDR1 and CDR2 (germline): MGHDK, SYGVNS. The length of the CDR3 is 13 residues. The CDR3 sequence is CASSEWLQEIQYF. The CDR3 nucleotides read TGTGCCAGCAGTGAATGGTTGCAAGAGATCCAGTACTTC.

J is TRBJ1-2 and V is TRBV19; 12 bases line up with TRBD1. The junction had 7 bases not matched to a gene; V was cut back by 6 bases and J by 5 bases. The length of the CDR3 is 15 residues. The germline V gene has CDR1 LNHDA and CDR2 SQIVND (reference sequence). The CDR3 is CASSLGTGGGYGYTF. CDR3 nucleotides: TGTGCCAGTAGCCTCGGGACAGGGGGCGGGTATGGCTACACCTTC.

This clonotype showed up many times. The chain links TRBV24-1 to TRBJ2-5, with D perhaps matching TRBD2 (6 bases). Trimming pared 4 bases from V and 4 bases from J, leaving 9 bases between. This CDR3 is 13 amino acids long. The germline V gene has CDR1 KGHDR and CDR2 SFDVKD. CDR3 residues: CATSEPGVETQYF. CDR3 in DNA: TGTGCCACCAGTGAGCCGGGAGTAGAGACCCAGTACTTC.

This clonotype was seen ten or more times. V gene TRBV4-1 combines with J gene TRBJ2-3, with D perhaps matching TRBD1 or TRBD2 (5 bases each). V lost 3 bases, J lost 2 bases, and 18 bases lay in between. Germline V gene sequence: CDR1 MGHRA, CDR2 YSYEKL. The CDR3 runs 17 residues. Here the CDR3 reads CASSHPARDGTTDTQYF. In nucleotides, the CDR3 is TGCGCCAGCAGCCATCCAGCCCGGGACGGGACCACAGATACGCAGTATTTT.

Notes on this clonotype: A much larger clone differs from this one at a single base, so this may be a read error. The chain is built from TRBV18 and TRBJ2-7; tentatively, D is TRBD1 (6 bases). The V end lost 6 bases, the J end lost 2 bases, and 14 bases lay between the germline ends. Per the germline V gene, CDR1 is KGHSH and CDR2 is LQKENI. This CDR3 has 14 residues. CDR3 sequence (DNA): TGTGCCAGCTCCCCGAACAGGGAAACCTACGAGCAGTACTTC. It translates to CASSPNRETYEQYF.

This clonotype has only a few counts. The rearrangement uses TRBV7-2 and TRBJ1-2, with 10 positions matching TRBD1. CDR3 length: 14 residues. After removal of 5 bases from V and 6 bases from J, the junction contained 6 bases not matched to a gene. Germline V gene lookup returns CDR1 SGHTA and CDR2 FQGNSA. In DNA form, the CDR3 reads TGTGCCAGCAGCCCGGACAGGGGGTTGAATGGCTACACCTTC. Protein sequence: CASSPDRGLNGYTF.

The V and J genes are TRBV29-1 and TRBJ2-7; D not resolved. This CDR3 contains 13 residues. Per the germline V gene, CDR1 is SQVTM and CDR2 is ANQGSEA. Trimming took 3 bases from V and 2 from J, leaving 11 bases between them. CDR3 in amino acids: CSVDDPETYEQYF. The DNA for the CDR3 is TGCAGCGTTGACGATCCGGAAACCTACGAGCAGTACTTC.

This clonotype was counted a few times. The genes are TRBV10-3 and TRBJ2-7, with a tentative D call TRBD2 (5 bases). Between the trimmed V and J ends, which lost 2 bases and 4 bases, there was a span of 12 bases. Germline V CDR1 and CDR2: ENHRY, SYGVKD. There are 14 residues in the CDR3. This CDR3 is CAISEGGSTYEQYF. The CDR3 DNA follows: TGTGCCATCAGTGAGGGAGGTAGCACGTACGAGCAGTACTTC.

The rearrangement links TRBV20-1 to TRBJ2-3, with D perhaps matching TRBD1 (5 bases). The CDR3 is made up of 15 amino acids. Trimming took 0 bases from V and 3 from J, leaving 13 bases between them. Per germline, CDR1 DFQATT and CDR2 SNEGSKA (reference sequence). The CDR3 here is CSAREMQGMTDTQYF. CDR3 bases: TGCAGTGCTAGAGAGATGCAGGGTATGACAGATACGCAGTATTTT.

The rearrangement joins TRBV2 to TRBJ1-5; maybe TRBD1 (6 bases). The CDR3 covers 14 residues. The germline V and J ends were trimmed by 5 bases and 9 bases, with 17 bases remaining between them. From germline, CDR1 is SNHLY and CDR2 FYNNEI. CDR3 coding DNA: TGTGCCAGCAGTAGACAGGCCGGTGATCGGCCCCAGCATTTT. Amino acids: CASSRQAGDRPQHF.

The V and J genes are TRBV3-1 and TRBJ1-5, with a weak D call TRBD1 (5 bases). V was trimmed by 0 bases and J by 6 bases, leaving 12 bases between them. The CDR3 loop spans 15 amino acids. Germline assignment: CDR1 LGHDT and CDR2 YNNKEL (reference sequence). For the CDR3, the DNA is TGTGCCAGCAGCCAAGATGTTGCAGGGCCTCAGCCCCAGCATTTT. It translates to CASSQDVAGPQPQHF.

J is TRBJ2-2 and V is TRBV19, with 14 positions matching TRBD2. V was clipped by 8 bases and J by 11 bases; unmatched bases: 4. The CDR3 covers 13 residues. From germline, CDR1 is LNHDA and CDR2 SQIVND (reference sequence). The CDR3 loop is CASSTSGRDELFF. CDR3 DNA sequence: TGTGCCAGTTCGACTAGCGGGAGGGATGAGCTGTTTTTT.